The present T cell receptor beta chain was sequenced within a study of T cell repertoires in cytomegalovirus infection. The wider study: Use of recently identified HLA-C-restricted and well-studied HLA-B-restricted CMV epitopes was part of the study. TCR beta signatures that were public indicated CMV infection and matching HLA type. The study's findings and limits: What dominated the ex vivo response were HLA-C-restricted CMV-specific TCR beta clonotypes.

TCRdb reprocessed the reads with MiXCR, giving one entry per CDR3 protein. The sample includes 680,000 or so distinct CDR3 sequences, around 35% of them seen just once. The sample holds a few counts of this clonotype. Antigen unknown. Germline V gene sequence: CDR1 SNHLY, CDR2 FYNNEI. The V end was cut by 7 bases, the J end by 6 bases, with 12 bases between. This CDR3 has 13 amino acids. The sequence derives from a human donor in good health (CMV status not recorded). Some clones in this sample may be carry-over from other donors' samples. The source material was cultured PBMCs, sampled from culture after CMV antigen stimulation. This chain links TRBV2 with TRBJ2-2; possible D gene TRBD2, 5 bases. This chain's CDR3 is CASTRERSGELFF. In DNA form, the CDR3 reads TGTGCCAGCACGAGGGAAAGGTCCGGGGAGCTGTTTTTT.